Given below is one T cell receptor beta chain in context. The length of the CDR3 is 16 residues. Trimming shortened V by 2 bases and J by 7 bases, and 18 bases separated the two germline ends. The germline V gene encodes CDR1 SGDLS and CDR2 YYNGEE. This sample stems from a study of Graves' ophthalmopathy and Graves' hyperthyroidism. From RNA, the CDR3 regions of TCR beta chains were amplified and sequenced. In the first round, RT-PCR was carried out with HTBI primers, and a multiplex PCR formed the second round. TCRdb re-analysed the multiplex PCR reads in MiXCR, keeping a single row per CDR3 protein. The sample records some 1.1 million distinct CDR3 sequences, about 35% being singletons.

The source material was peripheral blood or thyroid tissue (not recorded which). The sequence came from an adult man with Graves' hyperthyroidism. This rearrangement joins TRBV9 to TRBJ2-2; either TRBD1 or TRBD2 may fit D (5 bases each). The CDR3 nucleotides are TGTGCCAGCAGCGTCGAGGGGAGTTCGGGGAACGGGGAGCTGTTTTTT. Translating gives CASSVEGSSGNGELFF.